The next 5 T cell receptor beta chains were all read from a single sample in a study of cytomegalovirus exposure and HLA in healthy donors. With 60 Vbeta and 13 Jbeta primers, the PCR was carried out. This table comes from immunoSEQ multiplex PCR, and its TCRdb copy is limited to in-frame clones, with some not included. The sample consists of some 150,000 clones, about 80% of them appearing once. Sequenced: PBMCs. The receptors were gathered from a man aged 35 to 55 in good health and CMV-seronegative.

This clone was counted only a few times. This rearrangement joins TRBV27 to TRBJ2-3; 10 bases are shared with TRBD2. V dropped 6 bases and J dropped 2; count of bases not matched to a gene: 20. Per the germline V gene, CDR1 is MNHEY and CDR2 is SMNVEV (reference sequence). The CDR3 length is 20 residues. This CDR3 is CASSPNGPRASGRYTDTQYF. The CDR3, as DNA: TGTGCCAGCAGCCCTAATGGCCCTAGGGCTAGCGGGAGATACACAGATACGCAGTATTTT.

The rearrangement uses TRBV5-4 and TRBJ2-7, with 14 nucleotides matching TRBD2. V lost 2 bases, J lost 6 bases, and 16 bases stayed unmatched. The germline CDR1 and CDR2 sequences are SGHNT and YYREEE (reference sequence). This CDR3 region has 19 residues. CDR3 region: CASSLPGLAGVVARREQYF. The CDR3 region has the DNA TGTGCCAGCAGCTTACCGGGACTAGCGGGAGTTGTGGCGCGGCGCGAGCAGTACTTC.

The J gene is TRBJ1-5, the V gene TRBV19; D remains ambiguous. CDR3 length equals 9 residues. The germline V gene has CDR1 LNHDA and CDR2 SQIVND (reference sequence). V gave up 5 bases and J gave up 14 bases, with 7 bases separating them. CDR3 loop: CASSGQEHF. The CDR3 nucleotides read TGTGCCAGTAGTGGTCAGGAGCATTTT.

The chain is built from TRBV7-9 and TRBJ2-5, with TRBD2 as a possible D gene (7 bases). CDR3 length equals 15 residues. The V and J ends lost 6 bases and 3 bases respectively, with 17 bases between them. Germline V CDR1 and CDR2: SEHNR, FQNEAQ (reference sequence). The CDR3 loop is CASRPRGGREETQYF. The CDR3 DNA reads as TGTGCCAGCAGACCAAGGGGGGGTCGGGAAGAGACCCAGTACTTC.

V is TRBV18 and J is TRBJ2-3; no clear D. Germline lookup yields CDR1 KGHSH and CDR2 LQKENI. Deletions cut 2 bases from V and 0 bases from J, with 6 bases between. The CDR3 contains 14 residues. The CDR3 DNA reads as TGTGCCAGCTCACCAGTCCCTAGCACAGATACGCAGTATTTT. Amino acid sequence: CASSPVPSTDTQYF.